This TCR beta chain derives from a study of blood T cells in healthy people across ages. Staff drew approximately 9.7 milliliters of peripheral blood from each donor. Study observations and caveats: As age increased, TCR beta diversity per million T cells fell in a roughly linear fashion.

Alongside a J-beta primer mix, a sample-barcoded 5' primer served in a second PCR lasting 7 to 11 cycles. TCRdb analysed the 5' RACE reads with MiXCR anew, one entry per CDR3 protein. The table has approximately 960,000 distinct CDR3 sequences, about 27% seen once. As for this clonotype: No antigen is known for it.

CDR3 length equals 15 residues. Trimming cost V 3 bases and J 9 bases; bases outside gene matches: 10. Germline V gene sequence: CDR1 SGDLS, CDR2 YYNGEE. The sample also formed part of further work on T cells of mothers and their children. That report adds: The cDNA synthesis received all extracted RNA, at about 1.5 ug per 15 ul. Nobody spotted any persistent microchimeric T cell clones.

V and J are TRBV9 and TRBJ2-1, with 9 bases lining up with TRBD2. The receptor comes from a woman aged 40 to 50 in good health. Sequences were obtained from blood. CDR3 nucleotides: TGTGCCAGCAGCGAGAGCGGGGGGCCTCCTCTTGAGCAGTTCTTC. This sequence encodes CASSESGGPPLEQFF.